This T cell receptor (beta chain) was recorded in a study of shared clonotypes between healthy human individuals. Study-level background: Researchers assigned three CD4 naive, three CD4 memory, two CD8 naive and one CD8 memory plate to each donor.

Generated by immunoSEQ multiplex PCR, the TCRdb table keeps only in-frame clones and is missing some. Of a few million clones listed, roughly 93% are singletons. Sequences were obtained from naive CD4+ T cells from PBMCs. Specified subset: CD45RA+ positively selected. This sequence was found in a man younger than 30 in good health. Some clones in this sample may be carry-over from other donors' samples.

The CDR3 sequence is CASSQNRGGNSPLHF. CDR3 DNA: TGTGCCAGCAGCCAAAACAGGGGCGGTAATTCACCCCTCCACTTT. The chain joins TRBV7-2 to TRBJ1-6; TRBD1 matches 7 bases. The germline V gene has CDR1 SGHTA and CDR2 FQGNSA. The CDR3 is 15 amino acids. The V gene end was trimmed by 5 bases and the J gene end by 6 bases; junction bases not matched to a gene: 7.